This note documents a single T cell receptor beta chain sequence. Other DNA sequences in this sample translate to the same CDR3. The data were obtained in a study of shared T cell receptors in the human thymus. Repertoires were generated with immunoSEQ multiplex PCR, while TCRdb's copy carries only in-frame clones and drops some. The data show hundreds of thousands of clones, approximately 83% seen once. The V gene's germline CDR1 is SGHVS and CDR2 FNYEAQ. V dropped 6 bases and J dropped 2 bases, with 17 bases sitting between them. The CDR3 sequence is 15 residues long. The same data also contributed to another study, on human thymus T cells. That work adds: Thymus specimens were resections from corrective heart surgery. Both thymic and peripheral blood repertoires showed apparently biased V and J usage. What related research reported was that thymic repertoires overlapped highly among unrelated individuals.

Sample: thymocytes. This TCR derives from a girl younger than two with a congenital heart defect. The genes are TRBV7-6 and TRBJ2-7; possibly TRBD1 for D (6 bases). The DNA of the CDR3 is TGTGCCAGCAGGTTGCAGGGGCCTATCCCCTACGAGCAGTACTTC. Translating it yields CASRLQGPIPYEQYF.